This T cell receptor beta chain was recovered during a study of radiation and T cells in renal cell carcinoma. To note about this clone: Its antigen is undetermined.

Time point described: blood 4 weeks post-SBRT, at nephrectomy. The treatment is: 15 Gy SBRT to primary tumor, nephrectomy 4 weeks later. Nephrectomy followed 15 Gy stereotactic body radiation by 4 weeks. Clones were sequenced by immunoSEQ multiplex PCR, and TCRdb holds only the in-frame ones, with some missing. The sample contains approximately 70,000 clones, 60% to 85% of which appear only once. Looked up from germline, CDR1 is LGHNA and CDR2 is YSLEER. This CDR3 region has 15 residues. V dropped 4 bases and J dropped 5; count of bases not matched to a gene: 10. Study conclusions and caveats: Without pretreatment biopsies, baseline tumor clonotype presence was undetermined. Top tumor clonotypes rose in blood 2 weeks post-radiation, then contracted.

Sequenced material: blood, taken from a patient whose treatment included radiotherapy and nephrectomy. The TCR was taken from a man aged 60 to 75 with renal cell carcinoma. This rearrangement joins TRBV4-3 to TRBJ2-7; 8 bases align to TRBD1. CDR3 DNA: TGCGCCAGCAGCCGGATCGCCGGGACAGGTAACGAGCAGTACTTC. Translating it yields CASSRIAGTGNEQYF.